This T cell receptor (beta chain) stems from a study of blood T cell repertoires in COVID-19. Overall study context: Some COVID-19 samples were acute and others convalescent; all came from the United States, Italy and Spain. T cells, B-cell-depleted T cells, or PBMCs supplied cDNA or gDNA.

The CDR3 runs 14 residues. Germline CDR1 reads MGHRA; CDR2 reads YSYEKL. The germline V and J ends were trimmed by 0 bases and 9 bases, with 9 bases remaining between them. Authors' methods: Cell counts per sample came from amplifying reference gene primers. The assay was immunoSEQ multiplex PCR, and TCRdb's table has in-frame clones only and misses some. That table gives V, J and clone size, and the DNA gave D and trimming. The table lists a few hundred thousand clones, 70% to 90% of them singletons. The specimen was peripheral blood. The V call is TRBV4-1, the J call TRBJ1-6; D might be TRBD1 (6 bases). The clonotype comes from a man aged 18 to 30 who had recovered from COVID-19. The CDR3 DNA sequence: TGCGCCAGCAGCCAAGATCAGGGGACTTCACCCCTCCACTTT. Protein: CASSQDQGTSPLHF.